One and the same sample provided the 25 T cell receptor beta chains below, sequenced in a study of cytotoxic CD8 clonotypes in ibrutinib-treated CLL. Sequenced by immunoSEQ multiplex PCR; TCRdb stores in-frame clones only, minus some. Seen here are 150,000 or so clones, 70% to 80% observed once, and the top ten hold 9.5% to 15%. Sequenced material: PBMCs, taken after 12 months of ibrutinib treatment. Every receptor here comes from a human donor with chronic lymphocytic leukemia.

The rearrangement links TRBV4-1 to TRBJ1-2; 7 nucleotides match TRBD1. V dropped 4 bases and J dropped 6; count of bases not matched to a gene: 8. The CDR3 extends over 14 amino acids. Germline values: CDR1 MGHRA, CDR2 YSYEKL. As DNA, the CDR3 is TGCGCCAGCAGCCTGGGACAGACGAGTGATGGCTACACCTTC. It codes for CASSLGQTSDGYTF.

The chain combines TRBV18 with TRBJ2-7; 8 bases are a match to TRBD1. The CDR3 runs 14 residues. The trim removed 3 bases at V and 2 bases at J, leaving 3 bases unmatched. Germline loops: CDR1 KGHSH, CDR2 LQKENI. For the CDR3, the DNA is TGTGCCAGCTCACCTCTGACAGGGGCCTACGAGCAGTACTTC. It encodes CASSPLTGAYEQYF.

For the CDR3, the DNA is TGTGCCAGCAGTTTATCCCCAGGCGGGGTGAGGGAGACCCAGTACTTC. Translating gives CASSLSPGGVRETQYF. This chain uses TRBV27 with TRBJ2-5, with D perhaps matching TRBD2 (6 bases). CDR1 MNHEY and CDR2 SMNVEV come from the germline V gene (reference sequence). The V and J ends lost 0 bases and 5 bases respectively, with 16 bases between them. The CDR3 spans 16 residues.

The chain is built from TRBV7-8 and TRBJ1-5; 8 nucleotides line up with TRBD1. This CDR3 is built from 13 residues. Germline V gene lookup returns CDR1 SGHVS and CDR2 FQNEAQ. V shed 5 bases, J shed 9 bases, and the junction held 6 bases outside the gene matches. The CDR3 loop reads CASSTGQAGPQHF. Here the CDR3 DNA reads TGTGCCAGCAGCACGGGACAGGCAGGGCCCCAGCATTTT.

The CDR3 nucleotides are TGCGCCAGCATGGACAGGGGGCAAGTCACCGGGGAGCTGTTTTTT. Its translation is CASMDRGQVTGELFF. The J gene is TRBJ2-2, the V gene TRBV5-1; TRBD1 matches 11 bases. This CDR3 comprises 15 residues. With 6 bases clipped from V and 4 bases from J, the junction kept 5 bases outside the gene matches. Germline CDR1 SGHRS, CDR2 YFSETQ.

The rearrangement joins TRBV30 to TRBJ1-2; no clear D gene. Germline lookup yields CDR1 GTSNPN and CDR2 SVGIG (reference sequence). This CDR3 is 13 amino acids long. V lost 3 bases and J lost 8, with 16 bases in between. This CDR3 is CAWRGWALGGYTF. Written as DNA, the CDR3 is TGTGCCTGGAGGGGGTGGGCCCTCGGGGGCTACACCTTC.

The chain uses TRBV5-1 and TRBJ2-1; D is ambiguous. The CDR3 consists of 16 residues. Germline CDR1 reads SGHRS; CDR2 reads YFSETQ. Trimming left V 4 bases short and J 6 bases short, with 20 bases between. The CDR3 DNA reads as TGCGCCAGCAGCCAGAGTGGCTCCCCGTTAGGCAATGAGCAGTTCTTC. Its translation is CASSQSGSPLGNEQFF.

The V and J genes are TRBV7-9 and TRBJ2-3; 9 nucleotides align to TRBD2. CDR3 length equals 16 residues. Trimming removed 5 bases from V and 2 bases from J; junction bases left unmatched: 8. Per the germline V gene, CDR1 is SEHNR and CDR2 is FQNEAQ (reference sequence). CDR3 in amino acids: CASSERLAAITDTQYF. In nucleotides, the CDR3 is TGTGCCAGCAGCGAACGACTAGCGGCAATCACAGATACGCAGTATTTT. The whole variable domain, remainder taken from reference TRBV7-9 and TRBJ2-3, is DTGVSQNPRHKITKRGQNVTFRCDPISEHNRLYWYRQTLGQGPEFLTYFQNEAQLEKSRLLSDRFSAERPKGSFSTLEIQRTEQGDSAMYLCASSERLAAITDTQYFGPGTRLTVL.

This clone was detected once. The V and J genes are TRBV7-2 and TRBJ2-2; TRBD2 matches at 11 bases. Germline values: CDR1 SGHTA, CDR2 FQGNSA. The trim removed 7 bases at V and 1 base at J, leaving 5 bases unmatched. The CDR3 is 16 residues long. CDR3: CASTPLAGGNTGELFF. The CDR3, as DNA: TGTGCCAGCACCCCCCTAGCGGGAGGGAACACCGGGGAGCTGTTTTTT.

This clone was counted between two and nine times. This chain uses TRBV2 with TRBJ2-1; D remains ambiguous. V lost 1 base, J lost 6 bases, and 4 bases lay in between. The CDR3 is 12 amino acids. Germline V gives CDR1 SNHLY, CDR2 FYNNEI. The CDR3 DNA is TGTGCCAGCAGTGAAGGAATCAATGAGCAGTTCTTC. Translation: CASSEGINEQFF.

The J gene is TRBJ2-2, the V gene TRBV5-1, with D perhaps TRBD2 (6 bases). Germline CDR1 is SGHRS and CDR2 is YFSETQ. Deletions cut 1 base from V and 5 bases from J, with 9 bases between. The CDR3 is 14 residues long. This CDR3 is CASSLLSGTGELFF. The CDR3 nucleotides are TGCGCCAGCAGCTTGCTCAGCGGGACCGGGGAGCTGTTTTTT.

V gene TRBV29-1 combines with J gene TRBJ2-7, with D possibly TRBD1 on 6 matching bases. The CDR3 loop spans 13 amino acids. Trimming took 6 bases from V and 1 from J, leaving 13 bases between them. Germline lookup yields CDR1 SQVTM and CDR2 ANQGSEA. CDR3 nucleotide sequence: TGCAGCGTCCTTGGACAGTGGTCCTACGAGCAGTACTTC. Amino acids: CSVLGQWSYEQYF.

Here the CDR3 DNA reads TGTGCCAGCAGTTTATGGAAAGGACAGAAACAAGAGACCCAGTACTTC. This sequence encodes CASSLWKGQKQETQYF. The J gene is TRBJ2-5, the V gene TRBV27, with D possibly TRBD1 on 6 matching bases. Per the germline V gene, CDR1 is MNHEY and CDR2 is SMNVEV (reference sequence). The CDR3 loop spans 16 amino acids. The V gene lost 1 base and the J gene lost 2 bases, with 14 bases spanning the gap.

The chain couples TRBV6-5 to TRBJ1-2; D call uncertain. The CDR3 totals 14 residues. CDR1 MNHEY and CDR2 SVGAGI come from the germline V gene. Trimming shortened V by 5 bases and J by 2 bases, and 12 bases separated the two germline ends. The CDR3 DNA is TGTGCCAGCAGTCCCCGGACTGAGAACTATGGCTACACCTTC. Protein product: CASSPRTENYGYTF.

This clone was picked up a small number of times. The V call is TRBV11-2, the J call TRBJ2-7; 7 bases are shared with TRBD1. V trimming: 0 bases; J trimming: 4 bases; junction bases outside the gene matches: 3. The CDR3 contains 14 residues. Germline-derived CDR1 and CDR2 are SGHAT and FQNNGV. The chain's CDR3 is CASSLDWTGYEQYF. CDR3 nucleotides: TGTGCCAGCAGCTTAGATTGGACAGGATACGAGCAGTACTTC.

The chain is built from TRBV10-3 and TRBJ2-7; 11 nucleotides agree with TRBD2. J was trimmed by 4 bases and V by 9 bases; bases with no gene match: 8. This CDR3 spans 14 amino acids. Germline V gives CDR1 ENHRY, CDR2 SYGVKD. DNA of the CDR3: TGTGCCATAACCGGGACTAGCGGTGGATACGAGCAGTACTTC. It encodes CAITGTSGGYEQYF.

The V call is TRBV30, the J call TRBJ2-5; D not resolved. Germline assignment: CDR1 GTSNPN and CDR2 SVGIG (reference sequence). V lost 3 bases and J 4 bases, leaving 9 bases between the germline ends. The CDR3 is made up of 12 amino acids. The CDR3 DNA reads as TGTGCCTGGAGCAGGATGGGAGAGACCCAGTACTTC. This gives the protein CAWSRMGETQYF.

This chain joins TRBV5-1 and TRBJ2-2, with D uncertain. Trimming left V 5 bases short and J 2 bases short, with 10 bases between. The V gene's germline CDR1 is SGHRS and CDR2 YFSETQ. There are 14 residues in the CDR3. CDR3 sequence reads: CASSSQRNTGELFF. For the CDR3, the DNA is TGCGCCAGCAGTTCCCAGCGCAACACCGGGGAGCTGTTTTTT.

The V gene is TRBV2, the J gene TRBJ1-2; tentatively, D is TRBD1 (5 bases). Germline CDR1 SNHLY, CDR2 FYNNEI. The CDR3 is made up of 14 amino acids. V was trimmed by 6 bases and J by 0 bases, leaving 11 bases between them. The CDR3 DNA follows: TGTGCCAGCAGCAAGACAGCAACTAACTATGGCTACACCTTC. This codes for CASSKTATNYGYTF.

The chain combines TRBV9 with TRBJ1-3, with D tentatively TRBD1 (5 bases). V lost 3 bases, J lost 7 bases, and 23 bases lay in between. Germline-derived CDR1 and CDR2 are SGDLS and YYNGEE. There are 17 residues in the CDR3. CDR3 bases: TGTGCCAGCAGCGGAGGGGAGCTAGCTCGGTTCGGCAACACCATATATTTT. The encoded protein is CASSGGELARFGNTIYF.

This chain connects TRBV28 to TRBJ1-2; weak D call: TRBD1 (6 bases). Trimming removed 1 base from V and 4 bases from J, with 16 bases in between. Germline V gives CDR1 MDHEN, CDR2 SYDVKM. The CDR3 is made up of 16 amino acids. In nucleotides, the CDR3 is TGTGCCAGCAGTTTATCTCGGCGCGGGGGCGGCTATGGCTACACCTTC. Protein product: CASSLSRRGGGYGYTF.

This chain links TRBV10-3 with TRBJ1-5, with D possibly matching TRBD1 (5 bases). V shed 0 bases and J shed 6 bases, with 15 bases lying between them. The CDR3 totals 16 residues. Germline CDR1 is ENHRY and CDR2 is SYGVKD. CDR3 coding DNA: TGTGCCATCAGTGAGTCTGGGGACCGAGAGGGTCAGCCCCAGCATTTT. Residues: CAISESGDREGQPQHF.

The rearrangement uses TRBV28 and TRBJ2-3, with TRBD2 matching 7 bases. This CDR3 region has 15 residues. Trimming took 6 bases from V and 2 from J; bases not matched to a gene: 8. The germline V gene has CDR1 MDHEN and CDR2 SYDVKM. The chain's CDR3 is CASRRVREDTDTQYF. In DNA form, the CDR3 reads TGTGCCAGCAGGCGGGTCCGGGAGGACACAGATACGCAGTATTTT.

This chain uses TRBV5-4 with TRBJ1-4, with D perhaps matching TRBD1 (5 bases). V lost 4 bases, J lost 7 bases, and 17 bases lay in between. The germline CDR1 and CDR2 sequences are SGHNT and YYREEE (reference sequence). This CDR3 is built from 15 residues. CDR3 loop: CASSQGGVNFEKLFF. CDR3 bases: TGTGCCAGCAGCCAGGGTGGAGTTAATTTTGAAAAACTGTTTTTT.

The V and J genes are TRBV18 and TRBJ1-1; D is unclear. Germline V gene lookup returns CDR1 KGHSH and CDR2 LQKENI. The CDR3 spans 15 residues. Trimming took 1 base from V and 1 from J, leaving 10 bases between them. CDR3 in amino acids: CASSPQAGENTEAFF. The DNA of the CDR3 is TGTGCCAGCTCACCACAGGCAGGAGAGAACACTGAAGCTTTCTTT.